The 25 T cell receptor beta chains presented below share a single source sample, sequenced in a study of cytomegalovirus exposure and HLA in healthy donors. Measured with immunoSEQ multiplex PCR; TCRdb has only the in-frame clones, and not every one. The sample includes about 88,000 clones, almost 85% of them seen just once. Material for sequencing was PBMCs. These receptors came from a woman aged 18-35 years in good health and CMV-seropositive.

The genes are TRBV30 and TRBJ2-7, with unresolved D. Germline loops: CDR1 GTSNPN, CDR2 SVGIG (reference sequence). Trimming shortened V by 0 bases and J by 3 bases, and 6 bases separated the two germline ends. This CDR3 spans 12 amino acids. The CDR3 loop is CAWSVVGYEQYF. The DNA of the CDR3 is TGTGCCTGGAGTGTGGTCGGCTACGAGCAGTACTTC.

V usage is TRBV2 and J usage is TRBJ2-4; D is possibly TRBD2 (6 bases). The CDR3 totals 15 residues. CDR1 and CDR2 from the germline V gene are SNHLY and FYNNEI. The V and J ends lost 3 bases and 0 bases respectively, with 9 bases between them. The CDR3 sequence: CASSEDYLAKNIQYF. The DNA for the CDR3 is TGTGCCAGCAGTGAGGACTACCTAGCCAAAAACATTCAGTACTTC.

V usage is TRBV18 and J usage is TRBJ1-2; 8 positions agree with TRBD1. Germline lookup yields CDR1 KGHSH and CDR2 LQKENI. V was pared by 5 bases and J by 1 base, with 0 bases of the junction left unmatched. CDR3 length equals 13 residues. The CDR3 DNA reads TGTGCCAGCTCAGGACAGGGTAACTATGGCTACACCTTC. This codes for CASSGQGNYGYTF.

The chain is built from TRBV2 and TRBJ2-7; 10 bases align to TRBD2. The germline gives CDR1 SNHLY, CDR2 FYNNEI. V was clipped by 3 bases and J by 1 base; unmatched bases: 15. CDR3 size: 19 residues. The CDR3 DNA sequence: TGTGCCAGCAGTGAGTGGGCTAGCGGGGGTCTGGGCGTGTCCTACGAGCAGTACTTC. It encodes CASSEWASGGLGVSYEQYF.

This sequence joins TRBV4-2 and TRBJ1-1, with D tentatively TRBD1 (5 bases). Germline lookup yields CDR1 LGHNA and CDR2 YNFKEQ. The CDR3 runs to 15 residues. Trimming shortened V by 0 bases and J by 6 bases, and 14 bases separated the two germline ends. CDR3 protein: CASSQDQGARSEAFF. For the CDR3, the DNA is TGTGCCAGCAGCCAAGATCAAGGGGCGAGGTCTGAAGCTTTCTTT.

V is TRBV9 and J is TRBJ2-7; 10 bases line up with TRBD1. Germline V gene lookup returns CDR1 SGDLS and CDR2 YYNGEE. The CDR3 is 14 residues long. V dropped 4 bases and J dropped 3; count of bases not matched to a gene: 4. DNA of the CDR3: TGTGCCAGCAGCAGACAGGGGGCCCTCTACGAGCAGTACTTC. Its translation: CASSRQGALYEQYF. Full variable domain (outside the CDR3, taken from reference TRBV9 and TRBJ2-7): DSGVTQTPKHLITATGQRVTLRCSPRSGDLSVYWYQQSLDQGLQFLIQYYNGEERAKGNILERFSAQQFPDLHSELNLSSLELGDSALYFCASSRQGALYEQYFGPGTRLTVT.

J is TRBJ2-5 and V is TRBV7-2; 10 bases agree with TRBD1. This CDR3 is built from 14 residues. Germline values: CDR1 SGHTA, CDR2 FQGNSA. V lost 5 bases and J lost 5; bases outside the gene matches: 5. CDR3 bases: TGTGCCAGCAGCCCGGGACAGGGGAGGGAGACCCAGTACTTC. Translated, it gives CASSPGQGRETQYF.

The gene calls are TRBV6-5 and TRBJ2-7; 7 bases are a match to TRBD2. The CDR3 consists of 13 residues. Losses at the gene ends were 6 bases for V and 2 bases for J; bases not matched to a gene: 4. The V gene's germline CDR1 is MNHEY and CDR2 SVGAGI. CDR3 residues: CASSAGTTYEQYF. The DNA for the CDR3 is TGTGCCAGCAGCGCCGGGACTACCTACGAGCAGTACTTC.

The chain's CDR3 is CASSLSRGGPGYEQYF. The CDR3 DNA sequence: TGTGCCAGCAGCTTATCTCGGGGGGGCCCGGGCTACGAGCAGTACTTC. The chain combines TRBV7-2 with TRBJ2-7; 8 bases are a match to TRBD2. The CDR3 length is 16 residues. CDR1 is SGHTA and CDR2 is FQGNSA in the germline V gene. The V gene end was trimmed by 2 bases and the J gene end by 3 bases; junction bases not matched to a gene: 9. Based on the CDR3 plus reference TRBV7-2 and TRBJ2-7, the full variable domain is GAGVSQSPSNKVTEKGKDVELRCDPISGHTALYWYRQSLGQGLEFLIYFQGNSAPDKSGLPSDRFSAERTGGSVSTLTIQRTQQEDSAVYLCASSLSRGGPGYEQYFGPGTRLTVT.

The chain carries TRBV5-6 and TRBJ2-2; perhaps TRBD2 as D (5 bases). The V end was cut by 8 bases, the J end by 5 bases, with 16 bases between. This CDR3 has 14 amino acids. The germline V gene encodes CDR1 SGHDT and CDR2 YYEEEE. The CDR3 loop is CASSTGMWTGELFF. The DNA of the CDR3 is TGTGCCAGTTCGACCGGGATGTGGACCGGGGAGCTGTTTTTT.

J is TRBJ1-2 and V is TRBV4-1, with 7 bases matching TRBD1. Germline V gene data show CDR1 as MGHRA and CDR2 as YSYEKL. The CDR3 runs 13 residues. Trimming removed 3 bases from V and 5 bases from J; junction bases left unmatched: 3. CDR3 DNA sequence: TGCGCCAGCAGCCAGCCGGGACAGTATGGCTACACCTTC. It translates to CASSQPGQYGYTF.

The genes are TRBV18 and TRBJ1-1; maybe TRBD1 (5 bases). Deletions cut 3 bases from V and 2 bases from J, with 10 bases between. The germline V gene encodes CDR1 KGHSH and CDR2 LQKENI. The CDR3 loop spans 14 amino acids. Here the CDR3 reads CASSPWGPNTEAFF. CDR3 nucleotides: TGTGCCAGCTCACCGTGGGGCCCTAACACTGAAGCTTTCTTT.

V gene TRBV7-7 combines with J gene TRBJ2-3; 8 bases line up with TRBD2. The CDR3 runs to 14 residues. Germline V gene lookup returns CDR1 SSHAT and CDR2 FNYEAQ (reference sequence). J gave up 6 bases and V 5 bases, and 7 bases lay outside the gene matches. In DNA form, the CDR3 reads TGTGCCAGCAGCCAGGGACTAGGAGCGGATACGCAGTATTTT. Translating it yields CASSQGLGADTQYF.

The chain has TRBV7-9 and TRBJ1-4; a possible D gene is TRBD1 (5 bases). Germline V lookup: CDR1 SEHNR, CDR2 FQNEAQ (reference sequence). V was clipped by 5 bases and J by 6 bases, with 13 bases between them. This CDR3 region has 14 residues. The CDR3 reads CASSRSLGDEKLFF. In DNA, the CDR3 is TGTGCCAGCAGCCGGTCCTTAGGGGATGAAAAACTGTTTTTT.

The chain employs TRBV29-1 and TRBJ2-3, with 10 positions matching TRBD1. Unmatched junction bases numbered 6, after V lost 2 bases and J lost 1 base. The CDR3 consists of 16 residues. CDR1 and CDR2 from the germline V gene are SQVTM and ANQGSEA. CDR3 bases: TGCAGCGTTGAAAGGTTGGGGACAGGGGGCACAGATACGCAGTATTTT. Translated, it gives CSVERLGTGGTDTQYF.

This chain connects TRBV6-1 to TRBJ2-7, with D perhaps matching TRBD1 (6 bases). The V gene lost 9 bases and the J gene lost 2 bases, with 17 bases spanning the gap. The CDR3 loop spans 14 amino acids. CDR1 is MNHNS and CDR2 is SASEGT in the germline V gene. The CDR3 spells CASRDTSYAYEQYF. CDR3 in DNA: TGTGCCAGTAGGGACACCTCCTACGCCTACGAGCAGTACTTC.

V usage is TRBV5-8 and J usage is TRBJ2-2, with D possibly TRBD2 on 5 matching bases. The CDR3 extends over 13 amino acids. V was clipped by 2 bases and J by 6 bases, with 8 bases between them. Germline V lookup: CDR1 SGHTS, CDR2 YDEGEE. The DNA for the CDR3 is TGTGCCAGCAGCTTCATGCGGGCCGGGGAGCTGTTTTTT. This gives the protein CASSFMRAGELFF.

J is TRBJ2-7 and V is TRBV7-2; TRBD2 is a possible D gene (5 bases). In germline, CDR1 is SGHTA, CDR2 FQGNSA. Trimming pared 2 bases from V and 4 bases from J, leaving 9 bases between. CDR3 length: 13 residues. In DNA, the CDR3 is TGTGCCAGCAGCTTATCCAGCGGTTACGAGCAGTACTTC. It codes for CASSLSSGYEQYF.

The gene calls are TRBV6-5 and TRBJ1-6; 7 positions agree with TRBD1. With 6 bases clipped from V and 9 bases from J, the junction kept 8 bases outside the gene matches. Germline values: CDR1 MNHEY, CDR2 SVGAGI. The CDR3 totals 14 residues. The chain's CDR3 is CASRGGQWSSPLHF. The DNA for the CDR3 is TGTGCCAGCAGGGGGGGACAGTGGAGTTCACCCCTCCACTTT.

CDR3 sequence reads: CASSHPTYNEQFF. CDR3 sequence (DNA): TGCGCCAGCAGCCACCCGACTTACAATGAGCAGTTCTTC. V and J are TRBV4-3 and TRBJ2-1; D is unclear. Germline CDR1 is LGHNA and CDR2 is YSLEER. The V end lost 3 bases, the J end lost 4 bases, and 7 bases lay between the germline ends. This CDR3 comprises 13 residues.

This clone showed up just a few times. This chain links TRBV7-9 with TRBJ1-5; 7 nucleotides line up with TRBD1. The germline CDR1 and CDR2 sequences are SEHNR and FQNEAQ (reference sequence). V trimming: 5 bases; J trimming: 2 bases; junction bases outside the gene matches: 6. This CDR3 has 15 residues. Here the CDR3 reads CASSPDRDRNQPQHF. CDR3 coding DNA: TGTGCCAGCAGCCCCGACAGGGACCGCAATCAGCCCCAGCATTTT.

This chain uses TRBV18 with TRBJ1-1; TRBD1 matches at 10 bases. The CDR3 has 16 residues. Trimming took 3 bases from V and 7 from J; bases not matched to a gene: 11. CDR1 KGHSH and CDR2 LQKENI come from the germline V gene. This chain's CDR3 is CASSPNTDRGHDEAFF. As DNA, the CDR3 is TGTGCCAGCTCACCCAATACAGACAGGGGGCACGATGAAGCTTTCTTT. The whole variable domain, filled in from reference TRBV18 and TRBJ1-1, reads NAGVMQNPRHLVRRRGQEARLRCSPMKGHSHVYWYRQLPEEGLKFMVYLQKENIIDESGMPKERFSAEFPKEGPSILRIQQVVRGDSAAYFCASSPNTDRGHDEAFFGQGTRLTVV.

The gene calls are TRBV15 and TRBJ2-2; the D gene is possibly TRBD2 (6 bases). Germline V CDR1 and CDR2: LNHNV, YYDKDF (reference sequence). The CDR3 contains 20 residues. The ends were cut back, 0 bases at V and 0 bases at J, with 20 bases in the middle. CDR3 nucleotide sequence: TGTGCCACCAGCAGAGATCCAGATGTTCGCGGGGTCCCGAACACCGGGGAGCTGTTTTTT. It yields the protein CATSRDPDVRGVPNTGELFF.

V and J are TRBV9 and TRBJ2-5; 7 nucleotides align to TRBD2. With V trimmed by 4 bases and J by 4 bases, 7 bases remained unmatched. The V gene's germline CDR1 is SGDLS and CDR2 YYNGEE. This CDR3 region has 14 residues. As DNA, the CDR3 is TGTGCCAGCAGCCCGCGACTAGCCGGAGAGACCCAGTACTTC. Translating it yields CASSPRLAGETQYF. The full variable domain, rest sourced from reference TRBV9 and TRBJ2-5, is DSGVTQTPKHLITATGQRVTLRCSPRSGDLSVYWYQQSLDQGLQFLIQYYNGEERAKGNILERFSAQQFPDLHSELNLSSLELGDSALYFCASSPRLAGETQYFGPGTRLLVL.

The chain uses TRBV5-6 and TRBJ2-5; 8 bases fit TRBD1. The CDR3 is made up of 15 amino acids. Germline lookup yields CDR1 SGHDT and CDR2 YYEEEE. V lost 4 bases to trimming and J lost 5 bases; unmatched junction nucleotides: 10. This CDR3 is CASSNRDRMEETQYF. CDR3 bases: TGTGCCAGCAGCAACCGGGACAGGATGGAGGAGACCCAGTACTTC.